The sequence of this T cell receptor beta chain was determined in a study of immune heterogeneity within non-small cell lung tumors. The authors amplified TCR beta CDR3 by multiplex PCR with 32 V and 13 J primers. TCRdb independently ran MiXCR on the multiplex PCR reads; one entry per CDR3 protein. The sample lists approximately 6,100 distinct CDR3 sequences; 18% were seen once. This CDR3 comprises 17 residues. V shed 3 bases and J shed 0 bases, with 15 bases lying between them. Germline V gene data show CDR1 as LNHDA and CDR2 as SQIVND (reference sequence). This clonotype rates as medium-sized. The authors used about 610 ng of bulk tumor genomic DNA per sample as template. Collection of several biopsies per primary tumor, spaced far apart, took place during surgery. Enrolled patients presented with newly diagnosed, previously untreated non-small cell lung cancer and underwent curative surgery.

This rearrangement joins TRBV19 to TRBJ2-4; D not certain. Sequencing was carried out using lung tumor tissue. The sequence derives from a middle-aged man with non-small cell lung cancer. CDR3 nucleotides: TGTGCCAGTAGTATGACCGGACGGCCCTTAGCCAAAAACATTCAGTACTTC. Its protein is CASSMTGRPLAKNIQYF.